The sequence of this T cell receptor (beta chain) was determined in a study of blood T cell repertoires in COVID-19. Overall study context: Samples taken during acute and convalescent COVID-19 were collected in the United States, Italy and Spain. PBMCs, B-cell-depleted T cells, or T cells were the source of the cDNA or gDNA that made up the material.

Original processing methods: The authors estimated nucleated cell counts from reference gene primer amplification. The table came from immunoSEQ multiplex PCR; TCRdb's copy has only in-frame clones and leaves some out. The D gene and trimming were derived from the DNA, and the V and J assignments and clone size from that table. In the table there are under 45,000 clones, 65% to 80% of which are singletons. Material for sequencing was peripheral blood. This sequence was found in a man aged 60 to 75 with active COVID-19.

The DNA for the CDR3 is TGTGCCAGCTCCCCGGAAGGCAGGCCAGATACGCAGTATTTT. Translation gives CASSPEGRPDTQYF. The chain is built from TRBV18 and TRBJ2-3; D is uncertain. The germline V and J ends were trimmed by 6 bases and 4 bases, with 14 bases remaining between them. Germline loops: CDR1 KGHSH, CDR2 LQKENI. There are 14 residues in the CDR3.